One and the same sample provided the 8 T cell receptor beta chains below, sequenced in a study of cytomegalovirus exposure and HLA in healthy donors. Primers for the PCR totalled 60 Vbeta and 13 Jbeta. The data were produced by immunoSEQ multiplex PCR, yet TCRdb's version contains in-frame clones alone and is incomplete. The profile shows about 140,000 clones, roughly 77% of them singletons. Sequencing was carried out using PBMCs. The receptor set was obtained from a man aged 25-45 years in good health.

The rearrangement uses TRBV5-1 and TRBJ2-1, with 8 bases that match TRBD1. This CDR3 has 15 residues. V trimming: 1 base; J trimming: 1 base; junction bases outside the gene matches: 1. Per germline, CDR1 SGHRS and CDR2 YFSETQ. CDR3 residues: CASSLTGGSYNEQFF. CDR3 sequence (DNA): TGCGCCAGCAGCTTGACAGGGGGGTCCTACAATGAGCAGTTCTTC.

The chain combines TRBV7-9 with TRBJ2-2; TRBD2 agrees at 8 bases. V trimming: 5 bases; J trimming: 6 bases; junction bases outside the gene matches: 11. Germline V CDR1 and CDR2: SEHNR, FQNEAQ (reference sequence). The CDR3 contains 16 residues. The CDR3 loop reads CASSPGGSGSAGELFF. CDR3 DNA: TGTGCCAGCAGCCCTGGTGGGAGCGGGAGCGCCGGGGAGCTGTTTTTT. The variable domain in full, with the rest retrieved from reference TRBV7-9 and TRBJ2-2, is DTGVSQNPRHKITKRGQNVTFRCDPISEHNRLYWYRQTLGQGPEFLTYFQNEAQLEKSRLLSDRFSAERPKGSFSTLEIQRTEQGDSAMYLCASSPGGSGSAGELFFGEGSRLTVL.

This sequence joins TRBV30 and TRBJ2-1; 7 bases fit TRBD2. Germline V lookup: CDR1 GTSNPN, CDR2 SVGIG (reference sequence). The CDR3 length is 14 residues. V lost 8 bases, J lost 3 bases, and 10 bases stayed unmatched. The CDR3 region has the DNA TGTGCCCGAGAATACGGGAGGCGCTACAATGAGCAGTTCTTC. It encodes CAREYGRRYNEQFF.

This clone was seen a handful of times. The gene calls are TRBV19 and TRBJ2-1; D remains ambiguous. The V and J ends lost 1 base and 2 bases respectively, with 12 bases between them. Germline assignment: CDR1 LNHDA and CDR2 SQIVND (reference sequence). The CDR3 covers 16 residues. The CDR3, as DNA: TGTGCCAGTAGTATAGTTAACACACCCGCCTACAATGAGCAGTTCTTC. Translating it yields CASSIVNTPAYNEQFF.

The rearrangement joins TRBV5-1 to TRBJ2-2; D is unresolved. With 0 bases removed from V and 4 bases from J, the gap between germline ends came to 4 bases. The CDR3 is made up of 13 amino acids. Germline-derived CDR1 and CDR2 are SGHRS and YFSETQ. The CDR3 spells CASSLDGTGELFF. DNA of the CDR3: TGCGCCAGCAGCTTGGACGGCACCGGGGAGCTGTTTTTT. Complete variable domain (other parts from reference TRBV5-1 and TRBJ2-2): KAGVTQTPRYLIKTRGQQVTLSCSPISGHRSVSWYQQTPGQGLQFLFEYFSETQRNKGNFPGRFSGRQFSNSRSEMNVSTLELGDSALYLCASSLDGTGELFFGEGSRLTVL.

The chain employs TRBV11-3 and TRBJ2-2; D is unclear. CDR3 length: 15 amino acids. The V end was cut by 1 base, the J end by 7 bases, with 13 bases between. Germline-derived CDR1 and CDR2 are SGHNT and YENEEA. Here the CDR3 DNA reads TGTGCCAGCAGCTTAGGTCGGGTTACGGGCGGGGAGCTGTTTTTT. Translated: CASSLGRVTGGELFF. Full variable domain (remainder filled in from reference TRBV11-3 and TRBJ2-2): EAGVVQSPRYKIIEKKQPVAFWCNPISGHNTLYWYLQNLGQGPELLIRYENEEAVDDSQLPKDRFSAERLKGVDSTLKIQPAELGDSAVYLCASSLGRVTGGELFFGEGSRLTVL.

The chain uses TRBV7-6 and TRBJ2-3; TRBD2 might be the D (5 bases). V was clipped by 0 bases and J by 1 base, with 14 bases between them. The CDR3 contains 17 residues. Looked up from germline, CDR1 is SGHVS and CDR2 is FNYEAQ. CDR3 amino acids: CASSLAGEGFGTDTQYF. CDR3 sequence (DNA): TGTGCCAGCAGCTTAGCGGGAGAAGGGTTCGGCACAGATACGCAGTATTTT.

The rearrangement links TRBV28 to TRBJ2-1, with D possibly TRBD1 on 5 matching bases. CDR3 length equals 14 residues. Germline-derived CDR1 and CDR2 are MDHEN and SYDVKM. V lost 11 bases and J lost 0, with 14 bases in between. CDR3 region: CASRGAFSYNEQFF. DNA for the CDR3: TGTGCCTCAAGGGGCGCGTTCTCCTACAATGAGCAGTTCTTC.